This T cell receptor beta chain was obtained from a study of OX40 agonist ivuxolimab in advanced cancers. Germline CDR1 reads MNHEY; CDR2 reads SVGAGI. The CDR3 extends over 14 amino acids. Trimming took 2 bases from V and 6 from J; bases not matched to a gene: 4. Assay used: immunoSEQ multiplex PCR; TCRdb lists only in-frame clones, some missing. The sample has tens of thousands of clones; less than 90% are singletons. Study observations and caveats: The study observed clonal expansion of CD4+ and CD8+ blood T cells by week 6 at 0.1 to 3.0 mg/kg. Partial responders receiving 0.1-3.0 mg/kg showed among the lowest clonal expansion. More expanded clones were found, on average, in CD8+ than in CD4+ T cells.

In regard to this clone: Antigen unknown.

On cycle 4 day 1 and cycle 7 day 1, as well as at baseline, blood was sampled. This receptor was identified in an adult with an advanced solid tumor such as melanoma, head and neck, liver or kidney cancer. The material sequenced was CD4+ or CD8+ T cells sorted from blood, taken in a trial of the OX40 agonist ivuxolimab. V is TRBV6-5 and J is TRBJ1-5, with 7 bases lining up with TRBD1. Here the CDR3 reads CASSYRDRSQPQHF. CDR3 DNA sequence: TGTGCCAGCAGTTACAGGGACAGAAGTCAGCCCCAGCATTTT.